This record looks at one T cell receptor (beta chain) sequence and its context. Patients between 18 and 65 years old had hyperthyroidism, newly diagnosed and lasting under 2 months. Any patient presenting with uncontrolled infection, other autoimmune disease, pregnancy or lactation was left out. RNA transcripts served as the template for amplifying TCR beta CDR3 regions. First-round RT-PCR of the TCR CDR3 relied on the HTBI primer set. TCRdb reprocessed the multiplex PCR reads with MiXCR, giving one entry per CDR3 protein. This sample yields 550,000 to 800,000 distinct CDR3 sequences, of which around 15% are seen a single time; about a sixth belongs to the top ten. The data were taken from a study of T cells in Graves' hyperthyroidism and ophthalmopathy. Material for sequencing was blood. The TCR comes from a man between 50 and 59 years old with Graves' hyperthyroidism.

CDR3 sequence reads: CASSHRNTGELFF. The CDR3 region has the DNA TGTGCCAGCAGCCATCGTAACACCGGGGAGCTGTTTTTT. The rearrangement joins TRBV11-3 to TRBJ2-2; no reliable D call. The CDR3 spans 13 residues. Germline V gene data show CDR1 as SGHNT and CDR2 as YENEEA. The V and J ends lost 5 bases and 2 bases respectively, with 6 bases between them.